This T cell receptor (beta chain) was observed in a study of cytomegalovirus exposure and HLA in healthy donors (dated 2017 in TCRdb). Regarding the complete study: An earlier analysis of some 620 of the donors reported about 260 Gb of sequence data and around 100 million unique TCR beta sequences obtained from 180 million or so T cells. The study aimed to test whether signatures of past pathogen exposure could be identified by cataloging public T cell receptors. An early release that covered some 640 HLA-typed donors contained 250 to 350 gigabases of sequencing data and tens of millions of unique TCR sequences. An earlier analysis of around 540 of the donors applied high-throughput TCR beta sequencing to assess whether each TCR beta V gene segment acted as functional or pseudogenic. Roughly five DR-DQ haplotypes were handled as single units for association and clustering, since linkage in the cohort was strong. Donor age, sex, ethnicity and CMV serostatus were collected together with the repertoire data. Among roughly 370 genotyped donors of the cohort, an average of about 240,000 unique TCR beta nucleotide sequences were sequenced per donor, roughly a sixth of them non-productive. A later genetic analysis took genome-wide SNP genotypes for about three fifths of the 666 donors and used that subset as a discovery cohort. HLA typing included class I and class II loci at four-digit resolution. To predict cytomegalovirus infection status, the study brought together high-throughput TCR immunosequencing, statistical association of individual TCRs with disease status, and machine learning. A separate validation cohort of roughly 110 different subjects was used in addition to the 666-subject first cohort. The study used immunosequencing to profile the T cell repertoires of 666 subjects and linked those repertoires to cytomegalovirus serostatus. Of the 300 to 400 genotyped donors, around 81% fell in the genetic ancestry cluster associated with self-reported Caucasian donors. Rather than using new phenotypic data, the later analysis identified candidate immune exposures from TCR beta sequences and from how often those sequences occurred across donors. All discovery cohort repertoires had been generated using a single sequencing platform. Typing coverage differed by locus: A, B, C, DRB1 and DQB1 were typed in roughly 620-640 donors, DQA1 in approximately 520, DPA1 in 600 to 610, and DPB1 in 450 to 490. To study patterns of TCR occurrence, a later analysis re-analyzed previously published TCR beta repertoires from 600 to 750 donors and added high-resolution HLA genotyping. Results the study describes overall, beyond this receptor: When HLA alleles, especially DR and DQ, strongly co-occurred, TCR associations were difficult to assign to individual alleles. Correlated functional status among segregating V segments might reflect linkage disequilibrium, but an unknown experimental factor could not be ruled out. A further reported finding was that TCR beta sequences accurately predicted the HLA-A and HLA-B alleles for most subjects in the first cohort. In this cohort, only TCR beta chains were sequenced, and detectable features were limited by the absence of alpha or paired-chain data. A total of 150 to 200 TCR beta chains were listed by the study as associated with cytomegalovirus. Most TCR sequences were seen in very few donors, while some public TCRs were found in many individuals. Three of the identified cytomegalovirus-associated TCR beta chains were confirmed in vitro to be specific for cytomegalovirus antigens. A later analysis found that TCR association rates varied across HLA loci, with DRB1 alleles showing the most associated TCRs and HLA-C alleles the fewest. Broadly in line with IMGT annotations, most TCR beta V segments showed up in productive rearrangements about 87% or about 30% of the time in an earlier analysis of under 700 of the donors. In both the original and validation cohorts, the classifier was reported to diagnose cytomegalovirus status with high specificity and sensitivity. It was suggested by the authors that the approach could potentially be generalized to other disease states and immunological phenotypes. Over 15 rarely observed V segments, including chromosome 9 orphons, were excluded from the earlier analysis of several hundred of the donors because counts were too low. In a later analysis, most CMV-associated TCR beta chains were found to appear HLA-restricted, with HLA associations seemingly driven largely by CMV exposure. Compared with equally common non-associated chains, HLA-associated TCR beta chains in a later analysis were more clonally expanded and had lower generation probabilities. A cluster of highly shared sequence variants was judged likely to represent a technical artifact of the sequencing pipeline. The 87-base-pair reads could not distinguish some IMGT-functional V segments, including TRBV6-2 and TRBV6-3, so those segments were excluded. A later analysis reported that several top co-occurrence clusters appeared linked to parvovirus B19, influenza, CMV and Epstein-Barr virus. A later genetic analysis reported fewer N-insertions in productive TCRs among donors in an Asian-associated ancestry cluster than the roughly 650-donor mean. Because HLA typing was missing for some donors at each locus, association tests included only the typed subset. Roughly uniform sequencing depth across donors was assumed in presence/absence analyses, although this assumption may not hold. An association between a missense DCLRE1C variant and V-gene and J-gene trimming of TCR beta chains was found in a later genetic analysis and replicated in an independent cohort. For the cohort, immune exposure information was limited to CMV serostatus. Specific HLA alleles were associated with some 15,000 TCR beta sequences at a false discovery rate of 0.05 in a later analysis.

Receptor amplification or capture employed the immunoSEQ multiplex PCR assay. The multiplex PCR relied on a mix of 60 forward primers for TCR Vbeta segments and 13 reverse primers for TCR Jbeta segments. Amplification of the CDR3 region of rearranged TCR beta genes was performed with a multiplex PCR assay on genomic DNA. The Illumina HiSeq System was used to sequence the amplified TCR beta libraries as 87-base-pair reads. Concerning the study's data processing: In a later analysis, 77 million or so unique TCR beta chains were counted across the roughly 700 repertoires, and around 10 million of these chains were shared by at least two donors. Raw reads were error-corrected and collapsed into unique sequences by a nearest-neighbor algorithm in which closely related sequences were merged to remove PCR and sequencing errors. Alignment of CDR3 sequences to IMGT reference sequences was used to assign V, D and J gene segments. For a sequence to be retained, at least a six-nucleotide match to both a V gene segment and a J gene segment was required. Rearrangements were classified as productive when the CDR3 lacked stop codons and remained in frame with V and J, and all other rearrangements were classified as non-productive. Following IMGT convention, CDR3 was defined as the stretch from the second conserved V-encoded cysteine up to the conserved J-encoded phenylalanine. The earlier analysis of about 610 of the donors excluded any sequence lacking an unambiguous match to a single V gene segment. In an earlier analysis of approximately 500 of the donors, a V segment was called functional when productive rearrangements were above 56.7%, and segregating when the standard deviation between donors exceeded 5%. A statistical classification framework was built for diagnosing cytomegalovirus status from the catalog of TCR beta chain sequences. In a later analysis, TCR nucleotide sequences were compared against IMGT/GENE-DB human TR gene sequences so that V and J genes could be assigned. The TCRdist pipeline was used in a later analysis to assign CDR3 sequences and most-parsimonious VDJ recombination scenarios. In a later analysis, every TCR beta chain was defined by the combination of its CDR3 amino acid sequence and its V-gene family, and reads without a unique V-gene family were dropped. To address suspected cross-contamination and a sequencing artifact, a later analysis removed a few hundred highly shared, low-generation-probability nucleotide sequences. In a later analysis, a clonal expansion index was calculated for each public chain from normalized within-repertoire ranks of inferred template counts. In a later analysis, generation probabilities were computed with a VDJ recombination model fitted to out-of-frame rearrangements, and the resulting probabilities were checked against IGoR. In a later analysis, hypergeometric tests were used to score TCR-TCR, TCR-HLA and TCR-CMV co-occurrence, with a repertoire-size bias correction applied to TCR pairs. In a later analysis, false discovery rates were estimated by permuting HLA or CMV assignments 20 times. In a later analysis, co-occurring TCRs were grouped using DBSCAN, with TCRdist sequence similarity added in when clustering inside HLA-allele-positive subsets. For co-occurrence clustering, repertoires with fewer than 30,000 or more than 120,000 public chains were excluded, along with about five repertoires with anomalous nucleotide sharing. This is the immuneACCESS table as TCRdb keeps it, with only in-frame sequences that have V and J called. A part of the clones is gone; compared with another copy, unresolved V genes explain less than half, and the rest is unexplained. The V and J calls and clone size are taken from that table; D and trimming were inferred from the DNA. This sample holds over 90,000 clones; around 74% were observed only once. Around 3.1% of the sample is in the top ten clones.

From the germline V gene (reference sequence), CDR1 is SEHNR and CDR2 is FQNEAQ. V has 5 bases trimmed and J has 3 bases trimmed; junction bases matching no gene number 7. Measured from the cysteine to the phenylalanine, the CDR3 is 15 residues long. Only the CDR3 portion is preserved as DNA: 45 bases, with reading frame beginning at the first base. This clone came up once. Its antigen is unknown. Qualities for individual bases were not recorded, and no much larger clone is one base off. The cohort consisted of 666 healthy bone marrow donors. At the time of sampling, all cohort members were nominally healthy, though unrecorded immune exposures were likely present. The donor was CMV seropositive and belonged to the group of 250 to 300 seropositive cohort members. A peripheral blood sample was provided by each donor, and peripheral blood mononuclear cells were used for TCR beta sequencing. Genomic DNA was extracted from the blood cell samples with the Qiagen DNeasy Blood Extraction Kit.

Material for sequencing was PBMCs. The TCR sequence derives from a female donor in good health and CMV-seropositive. The chain is encoded by TRBV7-9 joined to TRBJ1-2, with TRBD1 matching 9 junction bases. In nucleotide form, the sequence is TGTGCCAGCAGCCGTCCGGGACAGGGACACTATGGCTACACCTTC. It specifies CASSRPGQGHYGYTF. Full variable domain (CDR3 extended with the reference TRBV7-9 and TRBJ1-2 proteins): DTGVSQNPRHKITKRGQNVTFRCDPISEHNRLYWYRQTLGQGPEFLTYFQNEAQLEKSRLLSDRFSAERPKGSFSTLEIQRTEQGDSAMYLCASSRPGQGHYGYTFGSGTRLTVV.